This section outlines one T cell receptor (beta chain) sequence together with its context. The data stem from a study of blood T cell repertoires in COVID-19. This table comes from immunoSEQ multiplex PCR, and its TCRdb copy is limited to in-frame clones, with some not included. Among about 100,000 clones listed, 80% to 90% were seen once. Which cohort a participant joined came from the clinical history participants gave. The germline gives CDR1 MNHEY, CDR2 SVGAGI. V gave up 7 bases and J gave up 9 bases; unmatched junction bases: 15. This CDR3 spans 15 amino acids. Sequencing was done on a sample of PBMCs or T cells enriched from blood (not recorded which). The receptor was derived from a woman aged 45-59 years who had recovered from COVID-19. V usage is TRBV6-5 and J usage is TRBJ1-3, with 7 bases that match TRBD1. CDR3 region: CASNQPGEDRSTIYF. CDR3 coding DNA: TGTGCCAGCAACCAACCGGGAGAGGACAGGAGCACCATATATTTT.